What follows are 14 T cell receptor beta chains derived from one specimen sequenced in a study of shared clonotypes between healthy human individuals. The table came from immunoSEQ multiplex PCR; TCRdb's copy has only in-frame clones and leaves some out. Among 2 million to 3 million clones listed, approximately 93% were seen once. Sequencing input: naive CD4+ T cells from PBMCs. Subset reported: CD45RA+ positively selected. The receptors derive from a young man in good health. Some clones in this sample may be carry-over from other donors' samples.

The rearrangement uses TRBV5-1 and TRBJ2-7; the D is unclear. The CDR3 extends over 12 amino acids. The V end was cut by 0 bases, the J end by 7 bases, with 8 bases between. In germline, CDR1 is SGHRS, CDR2 YFSETQ. CDR3 DNA: TGCGCCAGCAGCTTGGTTCCGGCAGAGCAGTACTTC. This translates into CASSLVPAEQYF.

This chain links TRBV5-1 with TRBJ2-2; no reliable D call. Trimming removed 2 bases at V and 5 bases at J, with 7 bases between. The CDR3 spans 13 residues. The germline V gene has CDR1 SGHRS and CDR2 YFSETQ. The CDR3 coding sequence is TGCGCCAGCAGCTTTTCGAGAACCGGGGAGCTGTTTTTT. Its protein is CASSFSRTGELFF.

The V and J genes are TRBV6-1 and TRBJ2-3, with TRBD2 matching over 9 bases. Germline lookup yields CDR1 MNHNS and CDR2 SASEGT. The trim removed 11 bases at V and 2 bases at J, leaving 5 bases unmatched. The CDR3 has 13 amino acids. CDR3 in amino acids: CACSSGTTDTQYF. Written as DNA, the CDR3 is TGTGCCTGCTCTAGCGGGACCACAGATACGCAGTATTTT.

CDR3 nucleotides: TGTGCCAGCAGCCGTCAGGGAAAAGATCAGCCCCAGCATTTT. It yields the protein CASSRQGKDQPQHF. The rearrangement joins TRBV16 to TRBJ1-5, with D possibly TRBD1 on 5 matching bases. Germline lookup yields CDR1 KGHSY and CDR2 FQNENV. V lost 4 bases, J lost 5 bases, and 12 bases lay in between. CDR3 length: 14 residues.

The chain combines TRBV6-5 with TRBJ2-7; 9 nucleotides agree with TRBD1. This CDR3 region has 13 residues. After removal of 2 bases from V and 9 bases from J, the junction contained 5 bases not matched to a gene. CDR1 and CDR2 (germline): MNHEY, SVGAGI. CDR3 sequence (DNA): TGTGCCAGCAGTTACGACAGGGGGAAGGGGCAGTACTTC. Its translation: CASSYDRGKGQYF.

The rearrangement uses TRBV6-6 and TRBJ1-3; the D gene is possibly TRBD1 (6 bases). CDR3 length: 15 amino acids. Trimming left V 4 bases short and J 0 bases short, with 10 bases between. Germline V gene sequence: CDR1 MNHNY, CDR2 SVGAGI (reference sequence). The CDR3 sequence: CASSFQGNSGNTIYF. CDR3 nucleotides: TGTGCCAGCAGTTTTCAGGGGAACTCTGGAAACACCATATATTTT.

Comments on this clone: At one boundary the junction diverges from the germline segment, which might be a read error. This chain joins TRBV5-6 and TRBJ1-2; the D is unclear. CDR1 is SGHDT and CDR2 is YYEEEE in the germline V gene. The CDR3 is 12 residues long. The CDR3 DNA follows: TGTGCCAGCACCTTGTGGGGAGCGGGCTACACCTTC. It specifies CASTLWGAGYTF.

This chain uses TRBV9 with TRBJ2-1; a possible D gene is TRBD2 (7 bases). The CDR3 consists of 16 residues. Trimming removed 4 bases from V and 9 bases from J, with 23 bases in between. Germline CDR1 and CDR2: SGDLS and YYNGEE. CDR3 protein: CASSPRGRVGIGEQFF. CDR3 nucleotide sequence: TGTGCCAGCAGCCCAAGGGGGAGGGTAGGCATCGGTGAGCAGTTCTTC.

This chain links TRBV6-5 with TRBJ1-3, with 9 bases lining up with TRBD1. CDR1 MNHEY and CDR2 SVGAGI come from the germline V gene. The V gene end was trimmed by 6 bases and the J gene end by 5 bases; junction bases not matched to a gene: 8. This CDR3 is 15 amino acids long. DNA for the CDR3: TGTGCCAGCAGATCCCCCGGGACAGGGAGAAACACCATATATTTT. Its protein is CASRSPGTGRNTIYF.

On this clone itself: The sample carries other DNA sequences with the same CDR3. The chain is built from TRBV5-1 and TRBJ1-1; perhaps TRBD1 as D (5 bases). The V end lost 6 bases, the J end lost 4 bases, and 7 bases lay between the germline ends. Germline assignment: CDR1 SGHRS and CDR2 YFSETQ. The CDR3 contains 11 residues. This CDR3 reads CASTGGTEAFF. CDR3 nucleotide sequence: TGCGCCAGCACGGGGGGCACTGAAGCTTTCTTT.

V usage is TRBV19 and J usage is TRBJ1-1; maybe TRBD1 (6 bases). Germline CDR1 and CDR2: LNHDA and SQIVND (reference sequence). V lost 3 bases to trimming and J lost 1 base, with 9 bases between them. CDR3 length: 14 residues. Here the CDR3 reads CASSIGTQNTEAFF. CDR3 DNA: TGTGCCAGTAGTATTGGGACACAGAACACTGAAGCTTTCTTT.

The V gene is TRBV4-1, the J gene TRBJ1-4; tentatively, D is TRBD1 (6 bases). This CDR3 has 14 amino acids. Germline values: CDR1 MGHRA, CDR2 YSYEKL. Trimming shortened V by 11 bases and J by 5 bases, and 18 bases separated the two germline ends. Here the CDR3 reads CAGASGTGNEKLFF. CDR3 DNA sequence: TGCGCCGGGGCTTCCGGCACAGGGAATGAAAAACTGTTTTTT.

The rearrangement joins TRBV18 to TRBJ1-5; D is undetermined. The V and J ends lost 6 bases and 3 bases respectively, with 12 bases between them. This CDR3 is 14 amino acids long. Germline V gene sequence: CDR1 KGHSH, CDR2 LQKENI. The chain's CDR3 is CASSRQQYNQPQHF. Written as DNA, the CDR3 is TGTGCCAGCTCCAGGCAACAGTACAATCAGCCCCAGCATTTT.

The chain has TRBV25-1 and TRBJ2-5, with 13 bases fitting TRBD2. The germline V gene encodes CDR1 MGHDK and CDR2 SYGVNS. This CDR3 has 18 amino acids. Trimming cost V 8 bases and J 1 base; bases outside gene matches: 13. The CDR3 loop reads CASSTGTSGISGQETQYF. Here the CDR3 DNA reads TGTGCCAGCTCCACCGGGACTAGCGGGATATCGGGCCAAGAGACCCAGTACTTC.